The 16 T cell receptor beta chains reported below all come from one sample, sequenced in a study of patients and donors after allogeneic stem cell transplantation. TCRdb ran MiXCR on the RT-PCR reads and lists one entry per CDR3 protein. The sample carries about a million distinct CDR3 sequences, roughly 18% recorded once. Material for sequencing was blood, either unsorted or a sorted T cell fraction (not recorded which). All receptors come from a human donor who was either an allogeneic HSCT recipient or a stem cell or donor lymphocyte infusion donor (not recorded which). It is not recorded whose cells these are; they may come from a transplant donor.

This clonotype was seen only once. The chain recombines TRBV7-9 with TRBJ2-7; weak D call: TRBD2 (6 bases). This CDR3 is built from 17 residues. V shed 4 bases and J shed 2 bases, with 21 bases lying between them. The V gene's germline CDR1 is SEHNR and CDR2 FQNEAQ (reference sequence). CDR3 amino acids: CASSSGLAGPSTYEQYF. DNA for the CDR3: TGTGCCAGCAGCTCCGGGTTGGCGGGGCCCTCGACCTACGAGCAGTACTTC.

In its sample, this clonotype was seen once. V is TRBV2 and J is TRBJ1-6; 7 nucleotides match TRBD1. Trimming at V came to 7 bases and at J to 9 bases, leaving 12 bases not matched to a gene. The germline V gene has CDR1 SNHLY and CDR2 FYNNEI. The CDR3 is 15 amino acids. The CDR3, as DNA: TGTGCCAGCACGACCAGGGGGAGCACGGTTTCACCCCTCCACTTT. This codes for CASTTRGSTVSPLHF.

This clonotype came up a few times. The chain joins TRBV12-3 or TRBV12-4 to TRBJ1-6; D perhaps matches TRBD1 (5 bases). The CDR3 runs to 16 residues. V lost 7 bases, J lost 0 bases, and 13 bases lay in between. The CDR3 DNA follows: TGTGCCAGCACCCAGGGCCAGAGCTCCTATAATTCACCCCTCCACTTT. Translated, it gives CASTQGQSSYNSPLHF.

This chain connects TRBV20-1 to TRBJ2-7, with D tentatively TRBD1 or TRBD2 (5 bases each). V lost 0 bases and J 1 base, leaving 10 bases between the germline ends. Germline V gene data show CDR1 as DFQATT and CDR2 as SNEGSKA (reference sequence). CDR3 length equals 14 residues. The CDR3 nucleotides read TGCAGTGCTAGAGATTTAGGGGAGTCCTACGAGCAGTACTTC. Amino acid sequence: CSARDLGESYEQYF.

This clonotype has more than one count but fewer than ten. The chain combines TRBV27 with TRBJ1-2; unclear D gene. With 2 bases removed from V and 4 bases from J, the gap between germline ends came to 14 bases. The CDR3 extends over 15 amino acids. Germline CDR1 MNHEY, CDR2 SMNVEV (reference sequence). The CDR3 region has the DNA TGTGCCAGCAGTTTAGACACCTCTGTGACCTATGGCTACACCTTC. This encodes CASSLDTSVTYGYTF.

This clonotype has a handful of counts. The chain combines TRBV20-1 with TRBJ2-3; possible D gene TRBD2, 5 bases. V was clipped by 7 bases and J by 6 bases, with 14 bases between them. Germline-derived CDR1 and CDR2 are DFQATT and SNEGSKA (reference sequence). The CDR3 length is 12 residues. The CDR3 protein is CSGEGERDTQYF. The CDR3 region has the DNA TGCAGTGGTGAGGGAGAGAGGGATACGCAGTATTTT.

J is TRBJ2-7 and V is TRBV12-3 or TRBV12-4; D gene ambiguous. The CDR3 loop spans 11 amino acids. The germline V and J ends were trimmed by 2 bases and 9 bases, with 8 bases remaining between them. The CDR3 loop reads CASSLKVGQYF. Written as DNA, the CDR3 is TGTGCCAGCAGTTTAAAGGTCGGGCAGTACTTC.

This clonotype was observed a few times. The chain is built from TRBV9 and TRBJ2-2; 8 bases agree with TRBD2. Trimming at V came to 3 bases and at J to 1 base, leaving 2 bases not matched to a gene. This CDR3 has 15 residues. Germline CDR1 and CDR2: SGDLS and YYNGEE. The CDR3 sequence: CASSGGTRNTGELFF. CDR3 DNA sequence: TGTGCCAGCAGCGGCGGGACTAGGAACACCGGGGAGCTGTTTTTT.

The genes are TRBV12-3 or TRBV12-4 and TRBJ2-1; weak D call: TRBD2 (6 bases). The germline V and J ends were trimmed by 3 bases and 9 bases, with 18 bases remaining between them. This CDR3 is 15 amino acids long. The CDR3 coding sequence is TGTGCCAGCAGTTTTGCGGGACCCTCCTTGGGTGAGCAGTTCTTC. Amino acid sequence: CASSFAGPSLGEQFF.

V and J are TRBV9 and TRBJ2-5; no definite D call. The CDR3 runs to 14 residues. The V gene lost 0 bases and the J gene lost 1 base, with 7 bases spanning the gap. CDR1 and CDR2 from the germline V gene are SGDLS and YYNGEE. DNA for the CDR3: TGTGCCAGCAGCGTAGGGTCTGCCCAAGAGACCCAGTACTTC. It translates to CASSVGSAQETQYF.

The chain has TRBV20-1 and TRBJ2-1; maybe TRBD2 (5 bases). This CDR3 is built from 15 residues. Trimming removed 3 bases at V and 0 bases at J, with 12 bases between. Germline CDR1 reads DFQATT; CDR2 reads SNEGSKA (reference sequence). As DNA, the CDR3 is TGCAGTGCTAGTAGTCTCACTAGCTCCTACAATGAGCAGTTCTTC. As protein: CSASSLTSSYNEQFF.

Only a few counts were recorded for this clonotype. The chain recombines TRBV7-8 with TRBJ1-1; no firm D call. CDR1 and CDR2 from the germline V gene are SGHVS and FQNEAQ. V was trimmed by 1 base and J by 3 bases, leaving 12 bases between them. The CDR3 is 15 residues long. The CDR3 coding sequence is TGTGCCAGCAGCTTAGGTTCTTCCCGAGACACTGAAGCTTTCTTT. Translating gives CASSLGSSRDTEAFF.

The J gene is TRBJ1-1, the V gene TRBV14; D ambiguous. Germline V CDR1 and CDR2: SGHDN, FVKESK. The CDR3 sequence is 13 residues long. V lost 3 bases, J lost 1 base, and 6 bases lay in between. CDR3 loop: CASSHEENTEAFF. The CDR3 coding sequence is TGTGCCAGCAGCCACGAGGAGAACACTGAAGCTTTCTTT.

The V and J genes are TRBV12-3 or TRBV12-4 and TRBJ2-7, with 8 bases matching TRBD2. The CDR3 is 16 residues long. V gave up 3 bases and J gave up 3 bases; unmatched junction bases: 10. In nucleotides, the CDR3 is TGTGCCAGCAGTTTTTTAGGACTAGCCGATAACTACGAGCAGTACTTC. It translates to CASSFLGLADNYEQYF.

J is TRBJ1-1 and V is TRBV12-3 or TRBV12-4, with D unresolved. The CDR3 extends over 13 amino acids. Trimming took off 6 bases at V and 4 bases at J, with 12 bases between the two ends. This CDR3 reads CASRSAGSTEAFF. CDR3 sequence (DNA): TGTGCCAGCAGGTCAGCGGGGAGCACTGAAGCTTTCTTT.

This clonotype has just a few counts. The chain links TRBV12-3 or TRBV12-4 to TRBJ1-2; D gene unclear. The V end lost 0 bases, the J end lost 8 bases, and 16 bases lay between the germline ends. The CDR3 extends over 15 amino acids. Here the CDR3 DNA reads TGTGCCAGCAGTTTAGCGAAAGGTGTAGTAAGCGGCTACACCTTC. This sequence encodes CASSLAKGVVSGYTF.